This T cell receptor beta chain was identified in a study of T-cell memory formation after mild COVID-19. Study-wide context: There were largely donor-specific TCR clusters.

Deletions cut 7 bases from V and 7 bases from J, with 17 bases between. In germline, CDR1 is SNHLY, CDR2 FYNNEI. The CDR3 is made up of 13 amino acids. 5'RACE with constant-segment primers built TCRalpha and TCRbeta cDNA libraries with UMIs. TCRdb re-derived calls from the 5' RACE reads in MiXCR, one entry per CDR3 protein. The data contain around 300,000 distinct CDR3 sequences, approximately 19% of them seen just once; the ten biggest clones take up 20% to 25%. The TCR sequence derives from a man aged 18 to 29 who had mild COVID-19 (a few samples of this study predate the infection). Cell type and time point are not known. The specimen was PBMCs or a T cell subset sorted from them (not recorded which). This chain links TRBV2 with TRBJ2-7; TRBD2 is a possible D gene (5 bases). CDR3 loop: CASTTERVGEQYF. CDR3 DNA: TGTGCCAGCACCACTGAGAGGGTAGGGGAGCAGTACTTC.